One and the same sample provided the 4 T cell receptor beta chains below, sequenced in a study of T cells in women clearing cervical HPV infection. Measured with immunoSEQ multiplex PCR; TCRdb has only the in-frame clones, and not every one. The sample totals around 35,000 clones. Sequenced material: blood buffy coat. Source of these receptors: a woman aged 18-70 years with a cervical HPV16 infection that either progressed to CIN3+ or cleared (not recorded which).

Comment on this clone: The read ends 3 residues shy of where the CDR3 ends; the end is completed using the germline J gene. V and J are TRBV5-1 and TRBJ1-5, with TRBD1 matching over 12 bases. The trim removed 5 bases at V and 4 bases at J, leaving 7 bases unmatched. Germline V gives CDR1 SGHRS, CDR2 YFSETQ. This CDR3 spans 16 amino acids. The CDR3 protein is CASRAGTGGANQPQHF. The sequenced CDR3 bases are TGCGCCAGCAGAGCCGGGACAGGGGGCGCGAATCAGCCC. The full variable domain, with the rest looked up from reference TRBV5-1 and TRBJ1-5, is KAGVTQTPRYLIKTRGQQVTLSCSPISGHRSVSWYQQTPGQGLQFLFEYFSETQRNKGNFPGRFSGRQFSNSRSEMNVSTLELGDSALYLCASRAGTGGANQPQHFGDGTRLSIL.

As concerns this clone: The read terminates 3 residues ahead of where the CDR3 ends, so the germline J gene completes it. This sequence joins TRBV20-1 and TRBJ2-1; D might be TRBD1 (5 bases). The V gene lost 6 bases and the J gene lost 1 base, with 16 bases spanning the gap. The CDR3 length is 15 residues. The germline V gene encodes CDR1 DFQATT and CDR2 SNEGSKA (reference sequence). CDR3 in amino acids: CSAQNRRRSYNEQFF. Partial CDR3 DNA: TGCAGTGCGCAGAACAGGCGTCGATCCTACAATGAG.

Concerning this clone: The germline gene is not matched at one end of the junction; a read error may be the cause. The CDR3 end is not reached by the read, which stops 3 residues before it; the germline J gene fills it in. The V and J genes are TRBV19 and TRBJ1-2; D possibly corresponds to TRBD1 (5 bases). Germline V gives CDR1 LNHDA, CDR2 SQIVND (reference sequence). The CDR3 runs 12 residues. The CDR3 DNA, read in part, is TGTGCAAGTAGTATTAGGGGTGGTGGC. Residues: CASSIRGGG. The entire CDR3 reads CASSIRGGGYTF.

Remarks on this clone: The DNA ends 3 residues before the CDR3 does, and the rest of the CDR3 is filled in from the germline J gene. The genes are TRBV7-2 and TRBJ2-3; possibly TRBD1 for D (5 bases). The germline CDR1 and CDR2 sequences are SGHTA and FQGNSA. Trimming left V 3 bases short and J 2 bases short, with 9 bases between. The CDR3 spans 14 residues. The CDR3: CASSFWGPTDTQYF. The CDR3 bases that were read are TGTGCCAGCAGCTTTTGGGGCCCCACAGATACG. Together with reference TRBV7-2 and TRBJ2-3, the CDR3 gives the full variable domain: GAGVSQSPSNKVTEKGKDVELRCDPISGHTALYWYRQSLGQGLEFLIYFQGNSAPDKSGLPSDRFSAERTGGSVSTLTIQRTQQEDSAVYLCASSFWGPTDTQYFGPGTRLTVL.